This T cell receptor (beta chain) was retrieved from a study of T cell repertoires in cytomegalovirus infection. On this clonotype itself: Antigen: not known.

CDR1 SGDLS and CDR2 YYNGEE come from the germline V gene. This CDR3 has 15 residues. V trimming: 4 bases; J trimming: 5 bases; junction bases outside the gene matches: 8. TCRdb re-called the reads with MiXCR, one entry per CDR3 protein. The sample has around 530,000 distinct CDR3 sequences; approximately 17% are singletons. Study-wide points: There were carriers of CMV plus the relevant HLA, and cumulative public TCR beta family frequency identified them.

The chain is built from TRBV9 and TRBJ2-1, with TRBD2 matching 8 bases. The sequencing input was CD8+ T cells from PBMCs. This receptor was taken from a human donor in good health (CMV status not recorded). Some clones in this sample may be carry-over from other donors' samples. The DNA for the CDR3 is TGTGCCAGCAGCATTCTTGGACTAGCCGACAATGAGCAGTTCTTC. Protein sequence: CASSILGLADNEQFF.